The present T cell receptor beta chain was sequenced within a study of shared clonotypes between healthy human individuals. Study as a whole: Three plates were used per donor for CD4 naive, three for CD4 memory, two for CD8 naive and one for CD8 memory.

An even split of each subset's genomic DNA across several immunoSEQ plates was performed. Only in-frame clones appear in the TCRdb table, and some are missing; sequencing was by immunoSEQ multiplex PCR. The sample contains roughly 2,000,000 clones, about 95% of which appear only once. Selected positively for CCR7 and CD45RO-negative, naive CD8 cells excluded terminally differentiated effector memory CD45RA+ cells. Donors were healthy HIV-negative adults without recently reported acute infections or vaccinations. A word on this clone: Its target is not known.

Findings of the study overall: Clonotype sharing among the donors was expected to vary with sequencing depth.

V lost 8 bases to trimming and J lost 3 bases; unmatched junction nucleotides: 6. Germline CDR1 reads MNHNY; CDR2 reads SVGAGI (reference sequence). CDR3 length equals 14 residues. The sequence came from a man aged 18 to 35 in good health. The chain joins TRBV6-6 to TRBJ1-1; 10 positions agree with TRBD1. Specimen: naive CD8+ T cells sorted from blood. CDR3 residues: CASETGGLDTEAFF. DNA for the CDR3: TGTGCCAGCGAGACAGGGGGCTTGGACACTGAAGCTTTCTTT.